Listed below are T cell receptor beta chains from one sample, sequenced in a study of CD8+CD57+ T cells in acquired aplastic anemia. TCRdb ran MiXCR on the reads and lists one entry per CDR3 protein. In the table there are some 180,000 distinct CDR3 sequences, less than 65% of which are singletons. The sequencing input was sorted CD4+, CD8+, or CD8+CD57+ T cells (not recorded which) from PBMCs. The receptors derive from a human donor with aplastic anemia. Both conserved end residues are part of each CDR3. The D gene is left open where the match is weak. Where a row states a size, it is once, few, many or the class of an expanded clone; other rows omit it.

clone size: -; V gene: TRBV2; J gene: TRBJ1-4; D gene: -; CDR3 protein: CASSEVDTGTNEKLFF; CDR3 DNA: TGTGCCAGCAGTGAAGTGGACACCGGGACTAATGAAAAACTGTTTTTT
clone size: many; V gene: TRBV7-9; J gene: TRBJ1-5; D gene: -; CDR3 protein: CASSFGVNQPQHF; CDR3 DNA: TGTGCCAGCAGCTTTGGCGTCAATCAGCCCCAGCATTTT
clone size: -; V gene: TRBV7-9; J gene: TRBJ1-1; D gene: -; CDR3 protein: CASSLMEGPEAFF; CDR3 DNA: TGTGCCAGCAGCTTAATGGAGGGGCCTGAAGCTTTCTTT
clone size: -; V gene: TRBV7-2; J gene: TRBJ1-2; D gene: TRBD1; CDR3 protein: CASSRGRVYGYTF; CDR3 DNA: TGTGCCAGCTCGAGGGGGCGAGTCTATGGCTACACCTTC
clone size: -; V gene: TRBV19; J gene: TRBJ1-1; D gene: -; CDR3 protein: CASSPAGEMNTEAFF; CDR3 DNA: TGTGCCAGTAGTCCGGCCGGGGAAATGAACACTGAAGCTTTCTTT
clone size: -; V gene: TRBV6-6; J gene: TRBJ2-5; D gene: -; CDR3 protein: CASSYPRETQYF; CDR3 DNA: TGTGCCAGCAGTTACCCCAGGGAGACCCAGTACTTC
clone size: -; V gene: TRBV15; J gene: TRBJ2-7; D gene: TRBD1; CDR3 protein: CATSSHGQGVVGYEQYF; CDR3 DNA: TGTGCCACCAGCAGTCACGGACAGGGGGTAGTGGGGTACGAGCAGTACTTC
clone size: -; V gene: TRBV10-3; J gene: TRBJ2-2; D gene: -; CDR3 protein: CAMRQGGNTGELFF; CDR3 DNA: TGTGCCATGAGGCAGGGGGGGAACACCGGGGAGCTGTTTTTT
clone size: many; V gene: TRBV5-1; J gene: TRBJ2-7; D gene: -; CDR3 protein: CASSLQGGGYYEQYF; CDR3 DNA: TGCGCCAGCAGCTTGCAGGGGGGGGGCTACTACGAGCAGTACTTC
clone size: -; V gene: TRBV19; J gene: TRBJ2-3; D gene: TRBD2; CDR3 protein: CASLRGTGGGTDTQYF; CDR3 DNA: TGTGCCAGTCTGCGGGGTACGGGAGGGGGCACAGATACGCAGTATTTT
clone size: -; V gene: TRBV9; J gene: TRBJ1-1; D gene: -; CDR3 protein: CASSVGFGRTEAFF; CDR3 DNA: TGTGCCAGCAGCGTTGGGTTTGGACGCACTGAAGCTTTCTTT
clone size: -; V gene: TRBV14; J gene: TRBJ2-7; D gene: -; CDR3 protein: CASSQGGRIQYF; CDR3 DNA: TGTGCCAGCAGCCAGGGCGGACGGATCCAGTACTTC
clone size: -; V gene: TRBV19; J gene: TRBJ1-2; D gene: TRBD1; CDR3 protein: CASSPRADRANYGYTF; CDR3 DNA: TGTGCCAGTAGCCCCCGCGCGGACAGGGCTAACTATGGCTACACCTTC